The 23 T cell receptor beta chains listed next were all sequenced from one sample in a study of graft-versus-host responses after intestinal transplantation. These receptors' antigens are unknown. Clones were sequenced by immunoSEQ multiplex PCR, and TCRdb holds only the in-frame ones, with some missing. The table has about 100,000 clones, about 90% seen once. This material consisted of unstimulated CD4+ T cells sorted from spleen or lymph node cells, taken before transplant. Receptor source: a human donor who was the organ donor for an intestinal transplant.

The sample holds a few counts of this clone. The chain couples TRBV5-6 to TRBJ1-5, with a weak D call TRBD1 (6 bases). The CDR3 has 17 residues. Per the germline V gene, CDR1 is SGHDT and CDR2 is YYEEEE. Trimming stripped 5 bases from V and 0 bases from J, with 18 bases between. This chain's CDR3 is CASSSPDGTYSNQPQHF. The CDR3 bases are TGTGCCAGCAGTTCTCCTGATGGGACATATAGCAATCAGCCCCAGCATTTT.

This sequence joins TRBV7-3 and TRBJ2-1, with 7 bases lining up with TRBD2. J gave up 3 bases and V 5 bases, and 10 bases lay outside the gene matches. Germline CDR1 reads SGHTA; CDR2 reads FQGTGA. This CDR3 contains 16 residues. The CDR3 bases are TGTGCCAGCAGCCCCATCGCCTCGGGGGGCTACAATGAGCAGTTCTTC. Protein product: CASSPIASGGYNEQFF.

CDR3 DNA sequence: TGTGCCAGCAGTACCCCTGGGGGGACTGGGGCCAACGTCCTGACTTTC. Amino acid sequence: CASSTPGGTGANVLTF. The chain recombines TRBV28 with TRBJ2-6, with D perhaps TRBD2 (6 bases). The length of the CDR3 is 16 residues. V gave up 5 bases and J gave up 2 bases, with 13 bases separating them. CDR1 is MDHEN, CDR2 SYDVKM, per germline.

The V and J genes are TRBV30 and TRBJ2-7, with D possibly called TRBD1 or TRBD2 (6 bases each). The CDR3 extends over 12 amino acids. Trimming removed 4 bases from V and 7 bases from J, with 14 bases in between. Germline CDR1 reads GTSNPN; CDR2 reads SVGIG (reference sequence). The CDR3 DNA reads TGTGCCTGGACTGCTCAGGGGAGGGAGCAGTACTTC. As protein: CAWTAQGREQYF.

The chain joins TRBV19 to TRBJ1-1, with unresolved D. The CDR3 contains 13 residues. The germline V gene has CDR1 LNHDA and CDR2 SQIVND (reference sequence). V gave up 6 bases and J gave up 4 bases, with 12 bases separating them. This CDR3 is CASSLREGTEAFF. The CDR3 region has the DNA TGTGCCAGTAGCCTCCGCGAGGGCACTGAAGCTTTCTTT. Combining the CDR3 with reference TRBV19 and TRBJ1-1 gives the whole variable domain DGGITQSPKYLFRKEGQNVTLSCEQNLNHDAMYWYRQDPGQGLRLIYYSQIVNDFQKGDIAEGYSVSREKKESFPLTVTSAQKNPTAFYLCASSLREGTEAFFGQGTRLTVV.

The chain is built from TRBV30 and TRBJ2-5; TRBD2 agrees at 11 bases. The length of the CDR3 is 14 residues. With V trimmed by 4 bases and J by 5 bases, 6 bases remained unmatched. Germline CDR1 reads GTSNPN; CDR2 reads SVGIG (reference sequence). DNA for the CDR3: TGTGCCTGGAACCTAGCGGGGGGACCTGAGACCCAGTACTTC. Amino acid sequence: CAWNLAGGPETQYF.

The V and J genes are TRBV27 and TRBJ2-2; maybe TRBD2 (6 bases). Germline V gene data show CDR1 as MNHEY and CDR2 as SMNVEV (reference sequence). The V end was cut by 2 bases, the J end by 6 bases, with 16 bases between. The CDR3 has 16 amino acids. The CDR3 region is CASSLPVGGRAGELFF. The DNA of the CDR3 is TGTGCCAGCAGTTTACCAGTTGGAGGGCGCGCCGGGGAGCTGTTTTTT.

The V call is TRBV6-5, the J call TRBJ1-2; 7 positions agree with TRBD1. Germline assignment: CDR1 MNHEY and CDR2 SVGAGI. Trimming cost V 5 bases and J 4 bases; bases outside gene matches: 4. The CDR3 covers 13 residues. CDR3 in DNA: TGTGCCAGCAGTCGCAGGGGGGGCTATGGCTACACCTTC. Translating gives CASSRRGGYGYTF.

This chain links TRBV6-1 with TRBJ2-1, with 9 bases aligning to TRBD2. Germline-derived CDR1 and CDR2 are MNHNS and SASEGT. V was pared by 7 bases and J by 7 bases, with 5 bases of the junction left unmatched. This CDR3 spans 13 amino acids. The CDR3 region is CASKGGGANEQFF. The CDR3 bases are TGTGCCAGCAAGGGCGGGGGGGCAAATGAGCAGTTCTTC.

J is TRBJ2-3 and V is TRBV27; D not resolved. The CDR3 consists of 12 residues. V was shortened by 11 bases and J by 0 bases, with 9 bases between the two germline ends. Germline V CDR1 and CDR2: MNHEY, SMNVEV (reference sequence). The CDR3 DNA sequence: TGTGCCGGATTCACTAGCACAGATACGCAGTATTTT. Protein sequence: CAGFTSTDTQYF.

This chain connects TRBV5-1 to TRBJ2-1, with TRBD2 matching over 12 bases. In germline, CDR1 is SGHRS, CDR2 YFSETQ. The CDR3 is 15 residues long. Losses at the gene ends were 4 bases for V and 7 bases for J; bases not matched to a gene: 6. CDR3 bases: TGCGCCAGCAGCCCGACTAGCGGGGGCGCGAATGAGCAGTTCTTC. Its protein product is CASSPTSGGANEQFF.

The chain has TRBV11-3 and TRBJ2-7, with D possibly matching TRBD1 (5 bases). V lost 2 bases to trimming and J lost 6 bases, with 11 bases between them. Per germline, CDR1 SGHNT and CDR2 YENEEA. The CDR3 consists of 13 residues. The CDR3 region is CASSLQGAAEQYF. In DNA, the CDR3 is TGTGCCAGCAGCTTACAAGGGGCGGCCGAGCAGTACTTC.

The CDR3 loop is CASSYRQGESYNEQFF. CDR3 bases: TGTGCCAGCAGTTACCGACAGGGGGAGAGCTACAATGAGCAGTTCTTC. The rearrangement joins TRBV2 to TRBJ2-1; 9 bases match TRBD1. After removal of 5 bases from V and 3 bases from J, the junction contained 8 bases not matched to a gene. This CDR3 comprises 16 residues. Germline CDR1 and CDR2: SNHLY and FYNNEI.

The chain recombines TRBV5-1 with TRBJ1-2; unclear D gene. Germline CDR1 is SGHRS and CDR2 is YFSETQ. There are 17 residues in the CDR3. Trimming left V 0 bases short and J 2 bases short, with 17 bases between. CDR3 nucleotide sequence: TGCGCCAGCAGCTTGGCCTACGTGTGGGCCGAAAACTATGGCTACACCTTC. Translating it yields CASSLAYVWAENYGYTF.

The rearrangement links TRBV19 to TRBJ1-2; 11 nucleotides agree with TRBD1. Germline V gives CDR1 LNHDA, CDR2 SQIVND (reference sequence). This CDR3 is built from 14 residues. Trimming cost V 3 bases and J 3 bases; bases outside gene matches: 0. CDR3 in amino acids: CASSMGQGDYGYTF. CDR3 in DNA: TGTGCCAGTAGTATGGGACAGGGGGACTATGGCTACACCTTC.

The V gene is TRBV2, the J gene TRBJ1-2; D gene ambiguous. V was shortened by 2 bases and J by 1 base, with 8 bases between the two germline ends. The germline CDR1 and CDR2 sequences are SNHLY and FYNNEI. The CDR3 is 14 residues long. CDR3 DNA: TGTGCCAGCAGTGAATCTTACCTTAACTATGGCTACACCTTC. Translated: CASSESYLNYGYTF.

There are a few counts of this clone. The J gene is TRBJ1-3, the V gene TRBV10-3; D is undetermined. Germline V gene sequence: CDR1 ENHRY, CDR2 SYGVKD. This CDR3 is built from 14 residues. Trimming took off 2 bases at V and 3 bases at J, with 8 bases between the two ends. The CDR3 nucleotides are TGTGCCATCAGTGAGCCGACTGGTGGAAACACCATATATTTT. Its protein is CAISEPTGGNTIYF.

The rearrangement uses TRBV7-3 and TRBJ2-1, with 16 bases identical to TRBD2. The CDR3 sequence is 20 residues long. Trimming took 5 bases from V and 8 from J; bases not matched to a gene: 18. Germline V gene lookup returns CDR1 SGHTA and CDR2 FQGTGA. CDR3 in amino acids: CASSARPGLAGGPLIYEQFF. The CDR3 DNA sequence: TGTGCCAGCAGCGCAAGACCGGGACTAGCGGGGGGGCCTCTAATTTATGAGCAGTTCTTC.

This clone has only a few counts. The chain employs TRBV10-3 and TRBJ2-7; possible D gene TRBD1, 6 bases. The germline CDR1 and CDR2 sequences are ENHRY and SYGVKD. Trimming removed 5 bases from V and 1 base from J, with 6 bases in between. This CDR3 is built from 12 residues. CDR3 DNA sequence: TGTGCCATCAGTCAGGGGTCCTACGAGCAGTACTTC. Its protein product is CAISQGSYEQYF.

The chain joins TRBV5-1 to TRBJ2-5, with unresolved D. V lost 4 bases and J 4 bases, leaving 17 bases between the germline ends. The length of the CDR3 is 15 residues. Germline assignment: CDR1 SGHRS and CDR2 YFSETQ. The CDR3 bases are TGCGCCAGCAGCACCCACGGGTTCACCAGAGAGACCCAGTACTTC. Translating it yields CASSTHGFTRETQYF.

The chain couples TRBV12-5 to TRBJ1-1; no firm D call. V was cut by 1 base and J by 1 base, with 13 bases left in between. Germline V gene lookup returns CDR1 LGHNT and CDR2 FRNRAP. The CDR3 runs 16 residues. The CDR3 sequence is CASGLDLVLRNTEAFF. Written as DNA, the CDR3 is TGTGCTAGTGGTTTGGACCTGGTATTGAGGAACACTGAAGCTTTCTTT. The variable domain in full, with the rest retrieved from reference TRBV12-5 and TRBJ1-1, is DARVTQTPRHKVTEMGQEVTMRCQPILGHNTVFWYRQTMMQGLELLAYFRNRAPLDDSGMPKDRFSAEMPDATLATLKIQPSEPRDSAVYFCASGLDLVLRNTEAFFGQGTRLTVV.

The V call is TRBV6-6, the J call TRBJ1-2; D gene uncertain. Germline V gene sequence: CDR1 MNHNY, CDR2 SVGAGI (reference sequence). Trimming cost V 4 bases and J 3 bases, with 9 bases left between them. This CDR3 has 13 residues. The CDR3 loop is CASSSRIYYGYTF. CDR3 bases: TGTGCCAGCAGTTCCCGGATTTACTATGGCTACACCTTC.

The chain combines TRBV7-2 with TRBJ2-3, with 9 bases lining up with TRBD2. The CDR3 has 16 residues. The junction had 3 bases not matched to a gene; V was cut back by 1 base and J by 1 base. Germline V gene lookup returns CDR1 SGHTA and CDR2 FQGNSA. Here the CDR3 DNA reads TGTGCCAGCAGCTTAGGAGGGACTAGCCGCACAGATACGCAGTATTTT. This encodes CASSLGGTSRTDTQYF.